Presented here are 20 T cell receptor beta chains from one specimen sequenced in a study of STAT5B mutations in CD4+ large granular lymphocyte leukemia. Only in-frame clones appear in the TCRdb table, and some are missing; sequencing was by immunoSEQ multiplex PCR. The sample yields 20,000 to 25,000 clones, about 71% seen once. The source material was CD4+ T cells from blood buffy coats. Every receptor here comes from a human donor in good health.

Comment on this clone: Given the absence of the conserved phenylalanine or tryptophan at the CDR3 end, a read error is likely. The CDR3 coding sequence is TGTGCCAGCAGTTCACAGGGAAGACACGAGCAGTACCTC. This sequence encodes CASSSQGRHEQYL. The chain employs TRBV6-6 and TRBJ2-7; weak D call: TRBD1 (6 bases). The CDR3 consists of 13 residues. CDR1 and CDR2 (germline): MNHNY, SVGAGI (reference sequence). The V end lost 4 bases, the J end lost 5 bases, and 12 bases lay between the germline ends.

In DNA form, the CDR3 reads TGTGCCAGCAGCCCCGCCGGGGGGTTCCTTCGTGAAAAACTGTTTTTT. This codes for CASSPAGGFLREKLFF. J is TRBJ1-4 and V is TRBV5-6; D is possibly TRBD1 (5 bases). Germline CDR1 is SGHDT and CDR2 is YYEEEE. Trimming removed 4 bases at V and 7 bases at J, with 20 bases between. This CDR3 comprises 16 residues. The full variable domain, completed using reference TRBV5-6 and TRBJ1-4, is DAGVTQSPTHLIKTRGQQVTLRCSPKSGHDTVSWYQQALGQGPQFIFQYYEEEERQRGNFPDRFSGHQFPNYSSELNVNALLLGDSALYLCASSPAGGFLREKLFFGSGTQLSVL.

The rearrangement links TRBV7-9 to TRBJ2-5, with D perhaps TRBD2 (5 bases). The germline V and J ends were trimmed by 2 bases and 1 base, with 8 bases remaining between them. The CDR3 runs 14 residues. Germline assignment: CDR1 SEHNR and CDR2 FQNEAQ (reference sequence). The CDR3 spells CASSLRAAQETQYF. CDR3 sequence (DNA): TGTGCCAGCAGCTTACGAGCGGCCCAAGAGACCCAGTACTTC.

V and J are TRBV19 and TRBJ1-4; the match to TRBD1 covers 10 bases. Germline lookup yields CDR1 LNHDA and CDR2 SQIVND (reference sequence). Trimming took 3 bases from V and 5 from J; bases not matched to a gene: 3. CDR3 size: 15 residues. The chain's CDR3 is CASSIGQGVNEKLFF. DNA of the CDR3: TGTGCCAGTAGTATTGGACAGGGGGTCAATGAAAAACTGTTTTTT.

In its sample, this clone was seen a few times. The chain joins TRBV11-3 to TRBJ2-3, with 8 nucleotides matching TRBD2. The ends lost 7 bases at V and 3 bases at J; junction bases unmatched: 12. The CDR3 is made up of 16 amino acids. Germline V gene sequence: CDR1 SGHNT, CDR2 YENEEA. The CDR3 region is CASTSGSGSRTDTQYF. CDR3 in DNA: TGTGCCAGCACGTCAGGGAGCGGGAGTAGAACAGATACGCAGTATTTT.

This clone was detected only a few times. The chain employs TRBV9 and TRBJ1-1; D unresolved. CDR1 SGDLS and CDR2 YYNGEE come from the germline V gene. CDR3 size: 14 residues. Trimming shortened V by 2 bases and J by 1 base, and 9 bases separated the two germline ends. Written as DNA, the CDR3 is TGTGCCAGCAGCGTGAGGGAAAGGAACACTGAAGCTTTCTTT. Its protein product is CASSVRERNTEAFF.

This chain uses TRBV18 with TRBJ2-1; 12 bases fit TRBD2. Per germline, CDR1 KGHSH and CDR2 LQKENI. The V segment lost 3 bases and the J segment 9 bases; nucleotides outside the gene matches: 18. The CDR3 is made up of 19 amino acids. CDR3 DNA: TGTGCCAGCTCACCGCAGAAGACCTGGACTAGCGGGATTTTAGGTGAGCAGTTCTTC. This translates into CASSPQKTWTSGILGEQFF.

The gene calls are TRBV5-1 and TRBJ1-1; TRBD1 might be the D (5 bases). Germline CDR1 SGHRS, CDR2 YFSETQ. With 4 bases removed from V and 2 bases from J, the gap between germline ends came to 18 bases. CDR3 length equals 16 residues. This CDR3 is CASSPLSGGTNTEAFF. CDR3 nucleotides: TGCGCCAGCAGCCCGTTATCTGGGGGGACTAACACTGAAGCTTTCTTT.

This clone was observed once. The rearrangement uses TRBV11-3 and TRBJ2-2; D call uncertain. The CDR3 runs to 16 residues. V lost 2 bases to trimming and J lost 4 bases, with 14 bases between them. Germline V gives CDR1 SGHNT, CDR2 YENEEA. This chain's CDR3 is CASSLLVGSFTGELFF. The CDR3 DNA reads as TGTGCCAGCAGCTTACTAGTGGGATCTTTCACCGGGGAGCTGTTTTTT.

V is TRBV2 and J is TRBJ2-1, with 10 bases identical to TRBD1. The CDR3 runs to 15 residues. The trim removed 6 bases at V and 8 bases at J, leaving 10 bases unmatched. Per the germline V gene, CDR1 is SNHLY and CDR2 is FYNNEI. The CDR3 loop reads CASSDRGPYSDEQFF. CDR3 coding DNA: TGTGCCAGCAGCGACAGGGGGCCTTATAGCGATGAGCAGTTCTTC.

V is TRBV10-3 and J is TRBJ2-7; D call uncertain. CDR1 ENHRY and CDR2 SYGVKD come from the germline V gene. The CDR3 sequence is 12 residues long. Trimming removed 2 bases at V and 3 bases at J, with 5 bases between. CDR3 sequence reads: CAISETNYEQYF. As DNA, the CDR3 is TGTGCCATCAGTGAGACTAACTACGAGCAGTACTTC.

The chain employs TRBV7-9 and TRBJ2-2, with D unresolved. The V gene's germline CDR1 is SEHNR and CDR2 FQNEAQ (reference sequence). The CDR3 runs to 14 residues. Between the trimmed V and J ends, which lost 7 bases and 4 bases, there was a span of 13 bases. This CDR3 is CASTQFSVTGELFF. CDR3 coding DNA: TGTGCCAGCACTCAGTTTTCCGTCACCGGGGAGCTGTTTTTT.

This clone was observed a handful of times. The chain employs TRBV20-1 and TRBJ1-1; D is uncertain. Germline V gene sequence: CDR1 DFQATT, CDR2 SNEGSKA (reference sequence). Trimming removed 6 bases from V and 6 bases from J, with 11 bases in between. The CDR3 has 11 residues. The DNA for the CDR3 is TGCAGTGCGATAATGAAGGCTGAAGCTTTCTTT. Amino acids: CSAIMKAEAFF.

This clone was detected only a few times. The CDR3 protein is CSVEGTRSYEQYF. The DNA for the CDR3 is TGCAGCGTTGAAGGGACTCGCTCCTACGAGCAGTACTTC. The chain recombines TRBV29-1 with TRBJ2-7; a possible D gene is TRBD2 (5 bases). This CDR3 spans 13 amino acids. Per germline, CDR1 SQVTM and CDR2 ANQGSEA. The V gene lost 1 base and the J gene lost 0 bases, with 7 bases spanning the gap.

This sequence joins TRBV6-6 and TRBJ2-3, with D possibly TRBD2 on 5 matching bases. V was clipped by 5 bases and J by 1 base, with 13 bases between them. Germline lookup yields CDR1 MNHNY and CDR2 SVGAGI (reference sequence). This CDR3 has 15 residues. The chain's CDR3 is CASSTLVVGTDTQYF. CDR3 DNA sequence: TGTGCCAGCAGTACACTAGTAGTGGGCACAGATACGCAGTATTTT.

CDR3 in DNA: TGTGCCAGCAGCCCCGGACTAAGGTTGGAGGCCCTCCACTTT. Translation gives CASSPGLRLEALHF. The chain employs TRBV7-9 and TRBJ1-6; D is ambiguous. V dropped 5 bases and J dropped 14 bases, with 19 bases sitting between them. The CDR3 spans 14 residues. CDR1 is SEHNR and CDR2 is FQNEAQ in the germline V gene (reference sequence).

This chain connects TRBV7-9 to TRBJ2-5; 8 bases agree with TRBD1. Gene TRBJ2-7 matches the end of the DNA better, so the J call may be wrong. Germline V lookup: CDR1 SEHNR, CDR2 FQNEAQ (reference sequence). The CDR3 spans 15 residues. CDR3 protein: CASSNLWTGRDEQYF. The DNA for the CDR3 is TGTGCCAGCAGCAACCTGTGGACAGGGCGCGACGAGCAGTACTTC.

The genes are TRBV18 and TRBJ2-1; D gene unclear. Germline V gene data show CDR1 as KGHSH and CDR2 as LQKENI. The V and J ends lost 3 bases and 4 bases respectively, with 13 bases between them. CDR3 size: 15 residues. CDR3 region: CASSPGLGRYNEQFF. The CDR3 region has the DNA TGTGCCAGCTCACCCGGGCTGGGCAGATACAATGAGCAGTTCTTC.

The rearrangement joins TRBV5-4 to TRBJ1-5, with TRBD1 identical over 7 bases. In germline, CDR1 is SGHNT, CDR2 YYREEE (reference sequence). With 3 bases clipped from V and 1 base from J, the junction kept 1 base outside the gene matches. This CDR3 comprises 14 residues. The CDR3 is CASSWGQSNQPQHF. The DNA of the CDR3 is TGTGCCAGCAGCTGGGGACAGAGCAATCAGCCCCAGCATTTT.

The chain employs TRBV10-3 and TRBJ2-3; 9 bases match TRBD2. CDR1 is ENHRY and CDR2 is SYGVKD in the germline V gene. CDR3 length equals 17 residues. Losses at the gene ends were 0 bases for V and 2 bases for J; bases not matched to a gene: 6. The CDR3 reads CAISESLAGGSTDTQYF. The CDR3, as DNA: TGTGCCATCAGTGAGTCGTTGGCGGGAGGGTCCACAGATACGCAGTATTTT.